The clone carrying this T cell receptor (beta chain) appeared a single time. The data stem from a study of T cell responses to AZD1222 COVID-19 vaccine. The germline V gene encodes CDR1 KGHSH and CDR2 LQKENI. The CDR3 extends over 15 amino acids. V was cut by 6 bases and J by 0 bases, with 11 bases left in between. The method was immunoSEQ multiplex PCR; TCRdb's version includes in-frame clones alone and lacks a portion of them. The table has 150,000 to 200,000 clones, almost 90% seen once. The rearrangement links TRBV18 to TRBJ1-4; TRBD1 is a possible D gene (5 bases). The TCR originated in an adult who received the AZD1222 COVID-19 vaccine. Sequences were derived from peripheral blood, sampled 28 days after the second AZD1222 dose. The CDR3 sequence: CASSRDRATNEKLFF. The CDR3 DNA sequence: TGTGCCAGCTCGCGGGACCGCGCAACTAATGAAAAACTGTTTTTT.